The 3 T cell receptor beta chains below were found in one sample sequenced in a study of tumor-infiltrating lymphocytes in primary liver carcinoma. Germline DNA was also extracted, and blood RNA derived from unsorted whole blood. The authors made TCR beta cDNA from about 500 ng total RNA with a constant-region primer. Libraries for TCR beta were built through three nested multiplex PCR rounds, which together made up a slightly modified ARM-PCR procedure. Each of the first two PCR rounds ran approximately 9 cycles with TRBV1-TRBV30 forward and C-beta reverse primers. TCRdb itself ran the multiplex PCR reads through MiXCR, one entry per CDR3 protein. The table lists approximately 210,000 distinct CDR3 sequences, about 61% of them singletons. Sequencing used peripheral blood. The receptors here all came from a woman aged 55-69 years with primary liver carcinoma and hepatitis B virus infection.

This clonotype showed up just a few times. The chain couples TRBV7-9 to TRBJ2-7; 11 nucleotides line up with TRBD2. The germline gives CDR1 SEHNR, CDR2 FQNEAQ (reference sequence). This CDR3 region has 14 residues. The trim removed 3 bases at V and 3 bases at J, leaving 1 base unmatched. This chain's CDR3 is CASSLGLADYEQYF. The CDR3 bases are TGTGCCAGCAGCTTGGGACTAGCGGACTACGAGCAGTACTTC.

Note on this clonotype: This may stem from a read error, because a much larger clone lies one nucleotide away. The CDR3 does not close with the conserved phenylalanine or tryptophan, likely indicating a read error. The chain combines TRBV12-3 or TRBV12-4 with TRBJ1-4, with D perhaps TRBD1 (6 bases). Trimming cost V 6 bases and J 3 bases, with 11 bases left between them. The CDR3 consists of 14 residues. The CDR3 here is CASRPTGPNEKLFS. The CDR3 nucleotides are TGTGCCAGCAGACCTACAGGGCCTAATGAAAAACTGTTTTCT.

For this clonotype: Given a much more abundant clone one base away, this may be a read error. This chain links TRBV4-1 with TRBJ2-7, with a tentative D call TRBD2 (5 bases). Trimming stripped 1 base from V and 0 bases from J, with 13 bases between. In germline, CDR1 is MGHRA, CDR2 YSYEKL. The CDR3 covers 16 residues. CDR3 DNA sequence: TGCGCCAGCAGCCAAGGTGGTCCCGGGGTCTCCTACGAGCAGTACTTC. Protein product: CASSQGGPGVSYEQYF.